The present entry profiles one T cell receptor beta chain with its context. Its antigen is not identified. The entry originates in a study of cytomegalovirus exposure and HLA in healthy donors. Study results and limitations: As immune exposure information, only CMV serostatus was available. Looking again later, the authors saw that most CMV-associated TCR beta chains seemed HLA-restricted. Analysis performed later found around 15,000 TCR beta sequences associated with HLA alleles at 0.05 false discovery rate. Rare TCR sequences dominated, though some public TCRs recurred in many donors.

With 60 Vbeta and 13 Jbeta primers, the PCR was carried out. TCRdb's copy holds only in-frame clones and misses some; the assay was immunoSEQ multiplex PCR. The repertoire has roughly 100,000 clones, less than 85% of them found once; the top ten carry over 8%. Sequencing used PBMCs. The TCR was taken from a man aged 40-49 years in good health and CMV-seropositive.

This CDR3 reads CASGTKSDTQYF. CDR3 coding DNA: TGTGCCAGCGGGACTAAATCAGATACGCAGTATTTT. V gene TRBV28 combines with J gene TRBJ2-3, with 7 bases that match TRBD2. Germline lookup yields CDR1 MDHEN and CDR2 SYDVKM. The V segment lost 8 bases and the J segment 4 bases; nucleotides outside the gene matches: 3. The CDR3 spans 12 residues.